One and the same sample provided the 29 T cell receptor beta chains below, sequenced in a study of T-cell reconstitution after alpha-beta-depleted transplantation in children. As it was prepared, the TCRbeta library received unique molecular identifiers. A single record per CDR3 protein comes from TCRdb applying MiXCR to the PCR reads. This sample has 150,000 to 200,000 distinct CDR3 sequences, with approximately 7% found just once. Sample: PBMCs from the stem cell graft donor, taken from the stem cell graft. These receptors were collected from a human donor who donated a stem cell graft to a child with Wiskott-Aldrich syndrome.

This clonotype was detected ten times or more. This sequence joins TRBV20-1 and TRBJ1-2, with no clear D. V gave up 1 base and J gave up 8 bases, with 20 bases separating them. This CDR3 is built from 15 residues. From germline, CDR1 is DFQATT and CDR2 SNEGSKA (reference sequence). The CDR3 here is CSARGLGMPSEGYTF. DNA of the CDR3: TGCAGTGCTAGAGGGCTCGGGATGCCCAGTGAAGGCTACACCTTC.

This clonotype occurred many times. CDR3 sequence: CASSPRQGSDSGELFF. The DNA of the CDR3 is TGTGCCAGCAGCCCACGACAGGGGAGTGATTCCGGGGAGCTGTTTTTT. The chain carries TRBV3-1 and TRBJ2-2; 8 nucleotides line up with TRBD1. V lost 4 bases, J lost 6 bases, and 10 bases stayed unmatched. This CDR3 is built from 16 residues. Germline-derived CDR1 and CDR2 are LGHDT and YNNKEL (reference sequence).

The chain joins TRBV24-1 to TRBJ2-5, with 9 nucleotides matching TRBD2. From germline, CDR1 is KGHDR and CDR2 SFDVKD. Germline trimming cut 4 bases from V and 3 bases from J; bases unmatched to any gene: 2. The CDR3 runs to 14 residues. CDR3 in amino acids: CATSEAGGKETQYF. In DNA form, the CDR3 reads TGTGCCACCAGTGAGGCGGGGGGGAAAGAGACCCAGTACTTC.

Many counts were recorded for this clonotype. The gene calls are TRBV12-3 or TRBV12-4 and TRBJ1-2; D may be TRBD1 (5 bases). This CDR3 is 12 amino acids long. V lost 5 bases to trimming and J lost 4 bases, with 8 bases between them. The CDR3 nucleotides are TGTGCCAGCAGTCGGGGCATCTATGGCTACACCTTC. It translates to CASSRGIYGYTF.

This clonotype occurred many times. The V gene is TRBV12-3 or TRBV12-4, the J gene TRBJ1-1, with D uncertain. The V end lost 6 bases, the J end lost 3 bases, and 8 bases lay between the germline ends. This CDR3 has 12 amino acids. Written as DNA, the CDR3 is TGTGCCAGCAGGACGGGGTACACTGAAGCTTTCTTT. As protein: CASRTGYTEAFF.

This clonotype has more than one count but fewer than ten. The V call is TRBV12-3 or TRBV12-4, the J call TRBJ1-5; D remains unclear. Trimming took off 4 bases at V and 0 bases at J, with 10 bases between the two ends. The CDR3 has 15 residues. For the CDR3, the DNA is TGTGCCAGCAGTTCGTATGGCTATAGCAATCAGCCCCAGCATTTT. It translates to CASSSYGYSNQPQHF.

This clonotype was counted ten times or more. The chain has TRBV4-3 and TRBJ1-5; tentative D call: TRBD1 (6 bases). Trimming pared 0 bases from V and 9 bases from J, leaving 9 bases between. Germline CDR1 is LGHNA and CDR2 is YSLEER. This CDR3 contains 13 residues. The CDR3 DNA reads as TGCGCCAGCAGCCAAGACCCGACAGGGCCCCAGCATTTT. Translating gives CASSQDPTGPQHF.

This clonotype was recorded at least ten times. The V call is TRBV28, the J call TRBJ1-2; TRBD1 might be the D (5 bases). V was pared by 6 bases and J by 4 bases, with 18 bases between. This CDR3 spans 15 amino acids. The germline CDR1 and CDR2 sequences are MDHEN and SYDVKM. The chain's CDR3 is CASSPPGPEIYGYTF. In nucleotides, the CDR3 is TGTGCCAGCAGCCCTCCGGGACCCGAAATCTATGGCTACACCTTC.

In this sample, this clonotype turned up many times. This chain uses TRBV20-1 with TRBJ1-1; no firm D call. The germline V gene encodes CDR1 DFQATT and CDR2 SNEGSKA (reference sequence). The CDR3 totals 11 residues. Trimming left V 3 bases short and J 4 bases short, with 6 bases between. The DNA for the CDR3 is TGCAGTGCTAGTCGGACCACTGAAGCTTTCTTT. Translating it yields CSASRTTEAFF.

This clonotype was found many times. This chain uses TRBV28 with TRBJ1-5; TRBD1 might be the D (5 bases). Germline V gives CDR1 MDHEN, CDR2 SYDVKM. Trimming removed 2 bases from V and 6 bases from J, with 11 bases in between. The length of the CDR3 is 14 residues. The CDR3 DNA sequence: TGTGCCAGCAGTTTAGGCAGGGAGTCTCAGCCCCAGCATTTT. It specifies CASSLGRESQPQHF. Using reference TRBV28 and TRBJ1-5 for the parts outside the CDR3, the full variable domain is DVKVTQSSRYLVKRTGEKVFLECVQDMDHENMFWYRQDPGLGLRLIYFSYDVKMKEKGDIPEGYSVSREKKERFSLILESASTNQTSMYLCASSLGRESQPQHFGDGTRLSIL.

The table lists this clonotype with many counts. CDR3 protein: CASSQAFWAGGNTIYF. For the CDR3, the DNA is TGCGCCAGCAGCCAAGCCTTCTGGGCGGGTGGAAACACCATATATTTT. The chain recombines TRBV4-3 with TRBJ1-3; no definite D call. The germline V and J ends were trimmed by 1 base and 3 bases, with 13 bases remaining between them. This CDR3 has 16 amino acids. Germline CDR1 is LGHNA and CDR2 is YSLEER.

This clonotype was found many times. The chain couples TRBV15 to TRBJ2-2; either TRBD1 or TRBD2 may fit D (5 bases each). V lost 3 bases and J lost 5, with 7 bases in between. This CDR3 comprises 13 residues. From germline, CDR1 is LNHNV and CDR2 YYDKDF (reference sequence). CDR3 in amino acids: CATSRGPTGELFF. In DNA, the CDR3 is TGTGCCACCAGCAGGGGACCGACCGGGGAGCTGTTTTTT.

The chain uses TRBV20-1 and TRBJ2-1, with unresolved D. The CDR3 totals 15 residues. Germline V CDR1 and CDR2: DFQATT, SNEGSKA (reference sequence). With 4 bases removed from V and 1 base from J, the gap between germline ends came to 14 bases. The chain's CDR3 is CSATNSHHSYNEQFF. The CDR3 coding sequence is TGCAGTGCTACTAATAGCCATCATTCCTACAATGAGCAGTTCTTC.

This clonotype was seen at least ten times. The chain couples TRBV12-3 or TRBV12-4 to TRBJ1-6; D is ambiguous. V was cut by 3 bases and J by 7 bases, with 10 bases left in between. The CDR3 is 14 amino acids. CDR3 residues: CASSFGDLNSPLHF. As DNA, the CDR3 is TGTGCCAGCAGTTTTGGGGATTTGAATTCACCCCTCCACTTT.

Ten or more counts support this clonotype. A read error may produce the germline difference seen at one junction end. The rearrangement uses TRBV7-9 and TRBJ1-1; TRBD1 aligns across 10 bases. This CDR3 is 12 amino acids long. Germline assignment: CDR1 SEHNR and CDR2 FQNEAQ (reference sequence). The CDR3 DNA reads as TGCGCCAGCAGCCTGGGACAGGGGGAAGCTTTCTTT. It translates to CASSLGQGEAFF.

This clonotype was seen ten or more times. The genes are TRBV9 and TRBJ1-3, with D hard to call. V lost 2 bases and J lost 4, with 22 bases in between. Per the germline V gene, CDR1 is SGDLS and CDR2 is YYNGEE. CDR3 length: 18 residues. The CDR3 DNA is TGTGCCAGCAGCGTCACATCCCCCGGCTGGGAGGGAGGAAACACCATATATTTT. Protein sequence: CASSVTSPGWEGGNTIYF.

This clonotype was seen many times. This chain joins TRBV6-5 and TRBJ1-6; unclear D gene. The germline V gene encodes CDR1 MNHEY and CDR2 SVGAGI. The CDR3 loop spans 12 amino acids. V was cut by 6 bases and J by 10 bases, with 10 bases left in between. This CDR3 is CASSLSGSPLHF. DNA for the CDR3: TGTGCCAGCAGCCTTTCCGGCTCACCCCTCCACTTT.

The chain employs TRBV30 and TRBJ1-5; 7 bases line up with TRBD1. The CDR3 has 15 residues. The trim removed 3 bases at V and 4 bases at J, leaving 9 bases unmatched. The germline V gene has CDR1 GTSNPN and CDR2 SVGIG (reference sequence). As DNA, the CDR3 is TGTGCCTGGAGCGCGGGACAGCCAGGGAATCAGCCCCAGCATTTT. Amino acid sequence: CAWSAGQPGNQPQHF.

This clonotype appeared many times. The CDR3 spells CASSPEGLDPYNEQFF. CDR3 in DNA: TGTGCCAGCAGCCCGGAGGGACTAGACCCCTACAATGAGCAGTTCTTC. The chain links TRBV5-8 to TRBJ2-1; 8 nucleotides line up with TRBD2. Germline loops: CDR1 SGHTS, CDR2 YDEGEE. Trimming at V came to 4 bases and at J to 2 bases, leaving 8 bases not matched to a gene. The CDR3 runs to 16 residues.

This chain links TRBV10-3 with TRBJ1-5; weak D call: TRBD1 (6 bases). Germline-derived CDR1 and CDR2 are ENHRY and SYGVKD. The V gene lost 5 bases and the J gene lost 2 bases, with 13 bases spanning the gap. The CDR3 is 15 amino acids. CDR3 sequence reads: CAISSGAGGNQPQHF. CDR3 sequence (DNA): TGTGCCATCAGTTCAGGGGCCGGGGGCAATCAGCCCCAGCATTTT.

The chain links TRBV5-4 to TRBJ2-7; D might be TRBD1 or TRBD2, each matching 5 bases. From germline, CDR1 is SGHNT and CDR2 YYREEE (reference sequence). The CDR3 length is 15 residues. Trimming cost V 4 bases and J 3 bases, with 17 bases left between them. The CDR3 is CASSSRTGANYEQYF. The CDR3 nucleotides are TGTGCCAGCAGCAGTCGGACTGGGGCCAACTACGAGCAGTACTTC.

This clonotype came up many times. J is TRBJ2-7 and V is TRBV20-1; 7 bases align to TRBD1. Germline assignment: CDR1 DFQATT and CDR2 SNEGSKA (reference sequence). CDR3 length equals 15 residues. The V segment lost 1 base and the J segment 0 bases; nucleotides outside the gene matches: 6. The CDR3 sequence: CSARVPGQFSYEQYF. CDR3 sequence (DNA): TGCAGTGCTAGAGTCCCGGGACAGTTCTCCTACGAGCAGTACTTC.

The table lists this clonotype with many counts. The rearrangement links TRBV12-3 or TRBV12-4 to TRBJ2-1; D tentatively fits TRBD1 or TRBD2 (5 bases each). The CDR3 length is 13 residues. Trimming stripped 6 bases from V and 8 bases from J, with 14 bases between. The CDR3 DNA sequence: TGTGCCAGCAGGCAGGGACCTCCCGATGAGCAGTTCTTC. Translation: CASRQGPPDEQFF.

This clonotype was picked up many times. This sequence joins TRBV7-2 and TRBJ2-7; D not certain. V was shortened by 5 bases and J by 3 bases, with 23 bases between the two germline ends. Germline loops: CDR1 SGHTA, CDR2 FQGNSA. The CDR3 length is 17 residues. The DNA for the CDR3 is TGTGCCAGCAGCCTCCTCCCCCGGGCGGCATCCTTCTACGAGCAGTACTTC. As protein: CASSLLPRAASFYEQYF.

There are many counts of this clonotype. The chain employs TRBV28 and TRBJ1-6; D is unclear. Germline CDR1 and CDR2: MDHEN and SYDVKM. The CDR3 length is 14 residues. V was cut by 6 bases and J by 4 bases, with 10 bases left in between. This chain's CDR3 is CASSPLQYNSPLHF. CDR3 sequence (DNA): TGTGCCAGCAGCCCCCTACAGTATAATTCACCCCTCCACTTT.

This clonotype has at least ten counts. V is TRBV28 and J is TRBJ2-7, with D unclear. This CDR3 region has 14 residues. Germline values: CDR1 MDHEN, CDR2 SYDVKM. Trimming cost V 5 bases and J 5 bases, with 16 bases left between them. CDR3 protein: CASSALNPWDEQYF. The CDR3 region has the DNA TGTGCCAGCAGTGCTCTGAACCCGTGGGACGAGCAGTACTTC.

This clonotype came up many times. CDR3 sequence (DNA): TGCAGTGCTAGACAGGGGGCGGGAGGCTACACCTTC. Its protein product is CSARQGAGGYTF. J is TRBJ1-2 and V is TRBV20-1; 8 nucleotides align to TRBD1. The germline gives CDR1 DFQATT, CDR2 SNEGSKA (reference sequence). V lost 2 bases and J lost 8; bases outside the gene matches: 4. This CDR3 has 12 amino acids.

This clonotype was detected ten times or more. V usage is TRBV7-2 and J usage is TRBJ2-3; D uncertain. The CDR3 spans 12 residues. Germline CDR1 is SGHTA and CDR2 is FQGNSA. The germline V and J ends were trimmed by 6 bases and 2 bases, with 6 bases remaining between them. In DNA form, the CDR3 reads TGTGCCAGCAGGCCCTCCACAGATACGCAGTATTTT. Its protein is CASRPSTDTQYF.

This clonotype was recorded many times. The J gene is TRBJ1-4, the V gene TRBV12-3 or TRBV12-4; D is possibly TRBD1 (6 bases). V was cut by 5 bases and J by 4 bases, with 14 bases left in between. This CDR3 is 15 amino acids long. CDR3 DNA: TGTGCCAGCAGTATAAAACAGGGAAGTAATGAAAAACTGTTTTTT. It encodes CASSIKQGSNEKLFF.